This T cell receptor (beta chain) was found in a study of T cell changes during pregnancy in multiple sclerosis. TCRdb keeps only in-frame clones here, not all; method: immunoSEQ multiplex PCR. The top ten clones hold 0.37% of a sample with approximately 45,000 clones, almost 95% of them seen once. V was pared by 0 bases and J by 3 bases, with 4 bases of the junction left unmatched. Germline assignment: CDR1 WNHNN and CDR2 SYGVQD (reference sequence). The CDR3 contains 16 residues. The sequenced sample was CD4+ T cells from peripheral blood mononuclear cells, obtained in the second trimester of pregnancy. The sequence was obtained from a female donor in good health, enrolled as a control in a pregnancy study. The chain recombines TRBV10-1 with TRBJ2-3; 9 nucleotides align to TRBD2. CDR3: CASSESSGGHTDTQYF. CDR3 nucleotide sequence: TGCGCCAGCAGTGAGTCGAGCGGGGGGCATACAGATACGCAGTATTTT.